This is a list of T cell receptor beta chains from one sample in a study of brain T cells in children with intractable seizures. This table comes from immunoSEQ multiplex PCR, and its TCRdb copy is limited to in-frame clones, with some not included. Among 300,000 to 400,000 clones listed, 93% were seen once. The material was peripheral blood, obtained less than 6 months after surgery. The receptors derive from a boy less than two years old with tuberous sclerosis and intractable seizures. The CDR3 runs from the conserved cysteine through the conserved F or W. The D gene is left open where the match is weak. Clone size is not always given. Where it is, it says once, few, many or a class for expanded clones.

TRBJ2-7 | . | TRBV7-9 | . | TGTGCCAGCAGCCCCCTAGGGCAGGGATACGAGCAGTACTTC | CASSPLGQGYEQYF
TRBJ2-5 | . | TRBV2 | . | TGTGCCAGCATGCGTACAGGTCGGGACAAGACCCAGTACTTC | CASMRTGRDKTQYF
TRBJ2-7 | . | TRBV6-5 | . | TGTGCCAGCAGTTACAGCAGGGGTGGATACGAGCAGTACTTC | CASSYSRGGYEQYF
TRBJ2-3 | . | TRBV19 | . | TGTGCCAGTAGCGGAGGCGAAAGGACTAGCACAGATACGCAGTATTTT | CASSGGERTSTDTQYF
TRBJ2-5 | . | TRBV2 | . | TGTGCCAGCAGGGGGGGGCAGGGAGGAGACCAAGAGACCCAGTACTTC | CASRGGQGGDQETQYF
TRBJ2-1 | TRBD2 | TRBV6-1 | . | TGTGCCAGCAGTGAGCGGGAGTGGGTCTTC | CASSEREWVF
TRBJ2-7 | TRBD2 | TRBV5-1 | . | TGCGCCAGCAGGACGGGACTAGCGGGAGCCGAGCAGTACTTC | CASRTGLAGAEQYF
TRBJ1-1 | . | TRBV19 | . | TGTGCCAGTAGTAACCTCCTTACAGGGTCGGTGGGGATGAACACTGAAGCTTTCTTT | CASSNLLTGSVGMNTEAFF
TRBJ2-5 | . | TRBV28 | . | TGTGCCAGCAGTTCCCGGGCAGGGCGAGAGACCCAGTACTTC | CASSSRAGRETQYF
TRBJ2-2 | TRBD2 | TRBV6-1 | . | TGTGCCAGCAGTGAAGCTGGATGGCGGGGGAAAGGGGAGCTGTTTTTT | CASSEAGWRGKGELFF
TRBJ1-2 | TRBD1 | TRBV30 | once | TGTGCCTGGAGTCCTCGGCAGGGGGTTTACTATGGCTACACCTTC | CAWSPRQGVYYGYTF
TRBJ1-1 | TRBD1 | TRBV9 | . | TGTGCCAGCAGCGGACAGGGGAACACTGAAGCTTTCTTT | CASSGQGNTEAFF
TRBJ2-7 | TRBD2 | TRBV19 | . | TGTGCCAGCCGGCGGGAGTTCGGCGAGCAGTACTTC | CASRREFGEQYF
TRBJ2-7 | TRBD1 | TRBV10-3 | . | TGTGCCATCAGTGAGGTGGACAGGTTAACCTACGAGCAGTACTTC | CAISEVDRLTYEQYF
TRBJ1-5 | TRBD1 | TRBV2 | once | TGTGCCAGCAGCGAACGGGACAGGGGCAATCAGCCCCAGCATTTT | CASSERDRGNQPQHF
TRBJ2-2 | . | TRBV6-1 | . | TGTGCCAGCAGTGAGCAGGGGGGCCGAGAGATCACCGGGGAGCTGTTTTTT | CASSEQGGREITGELFF
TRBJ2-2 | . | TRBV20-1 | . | TGCAGTGCTAGTCCTGGATCGAACACCGGGGAGCTGTTTTTT | CSASPGSNTGELFF
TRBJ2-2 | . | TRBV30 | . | TGTGCCTGGGCCATTTGGGACGGGGCCGGGGAGCTGTTTTTT | CAWAIWDGAGELFF
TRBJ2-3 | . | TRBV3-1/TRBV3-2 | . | TGTGCCAGCAGTCCCCGTGGAGCCTACACAGATACGCAGTATTTT | CASSPRGAYTDTQYF
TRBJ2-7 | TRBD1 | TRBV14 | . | TGTGCCAGCAGCCGGACAGGGGGGGCCTCCTACGAGCAGTACTTC | CASSRTGGASYEQYF
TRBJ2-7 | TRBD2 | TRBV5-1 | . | TGCGCCAGCAGCTACGGGACTAGCGGTGACTCCTACGAGCAGTACTTC | CASSYGTSGDSYEQYF
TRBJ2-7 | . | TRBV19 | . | TGTGCCAGTAGTAGCGGATCTCCCTACGAGCAGTACTTC | CASSSGSPYEQYF
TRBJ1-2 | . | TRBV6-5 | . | TGTGCCAGCAGCCTAAGGGAATTCTATGGCTACACCTTC | CASSLREFYGYTF
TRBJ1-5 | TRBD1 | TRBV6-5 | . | TGTGCCAGCAGCGGGCCGGGACAGGGGTTGCCCCAGCATTTT | CASSGPGQGLPQHF